This T cell receptor (beta chain) is from a study of T cell repertoires in cytomegalovirus infection. Study-level background: Public TCR beta signatures marked donors with CMV infection and the matching HLA.

TCRdb reprocessed the reads via MiXCR and lists one record per CDR3 protein. The sample includes approximately 500,000 distinct CDR3 sequences, approximately 11% of them seen just once. The CDR3 has 16 residues. V was pared by 3 bases and J by 2 bases, with 4 bases of the junction left unmatched. Germline V gene lookup returns CDR1 SGHNT and CDR2 YYREEE (reference sequence). This clonotype was recorded many times. The specimen sequenced was PBMCs. The chain uses TRBV5-4 and TRBJ2-2; TRBD2 matches 10 bases. This TCR was sampled from a human donor in good health (CMV status not recorded). Some clones in this sample may be carry-over from other donors' samples. The chain's CDR3 is CASSSTSGVNTGELFF. CDR3 bases: TGTGCCAGCAGCTCAACTAGCGGGGTAAACACCGGGGAGCTGTTTTTT.